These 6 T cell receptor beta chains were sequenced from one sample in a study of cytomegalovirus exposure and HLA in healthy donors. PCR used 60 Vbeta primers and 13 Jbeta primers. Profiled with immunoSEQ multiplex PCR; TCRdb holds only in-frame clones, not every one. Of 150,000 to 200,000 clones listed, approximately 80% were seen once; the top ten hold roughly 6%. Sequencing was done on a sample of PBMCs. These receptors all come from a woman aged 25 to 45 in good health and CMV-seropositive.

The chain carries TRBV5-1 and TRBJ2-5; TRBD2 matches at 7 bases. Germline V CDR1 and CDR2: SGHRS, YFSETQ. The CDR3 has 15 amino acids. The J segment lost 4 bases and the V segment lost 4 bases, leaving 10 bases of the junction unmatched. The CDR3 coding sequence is TGCGCCAGCAGCATTAGCGGGCGGATTGGAGAGACCCAGTACTTC. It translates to CASSISGRIGETQYF.

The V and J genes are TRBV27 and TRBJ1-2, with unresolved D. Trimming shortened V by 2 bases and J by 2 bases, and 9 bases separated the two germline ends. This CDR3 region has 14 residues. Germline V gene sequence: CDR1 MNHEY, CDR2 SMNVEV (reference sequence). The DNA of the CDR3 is TGTGCCAGCAGTTTACGAGTAGCGAACTATGGCTACACCTTC. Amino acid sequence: CASSLRVANYGYTF.

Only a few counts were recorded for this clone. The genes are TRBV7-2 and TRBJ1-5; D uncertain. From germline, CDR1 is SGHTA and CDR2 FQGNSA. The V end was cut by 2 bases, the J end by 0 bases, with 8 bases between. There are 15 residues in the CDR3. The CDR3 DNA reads TGTGCCAGCAGCTTAACCGGGATTAGCAATCAGCCCCAGCATTTT. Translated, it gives CASSLTGISNQPQHF.

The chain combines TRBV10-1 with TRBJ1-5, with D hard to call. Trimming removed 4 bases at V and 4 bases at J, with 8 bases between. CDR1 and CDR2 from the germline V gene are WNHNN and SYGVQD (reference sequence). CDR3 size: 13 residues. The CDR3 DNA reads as TGCGCCAGCAGTGGGACGGGGAATCAGCCCCAGCATTTT. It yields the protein CASSGTGNQPQHF.

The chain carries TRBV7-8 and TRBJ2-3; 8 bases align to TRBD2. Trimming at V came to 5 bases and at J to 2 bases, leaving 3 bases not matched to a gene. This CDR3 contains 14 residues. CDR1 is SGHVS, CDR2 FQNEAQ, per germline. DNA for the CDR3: TGTGCCAGCAGCCGGACTAGCCCCACAGATACGCAGTATTTT. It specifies CASSRTSPTDTQYF. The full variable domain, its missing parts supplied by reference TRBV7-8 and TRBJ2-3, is GAGVSQSPRYKVAKRGQDVALRCDPISGHVSLFWYQQALGQGPEFLTYFQNEAQLDKSGLPSDRFFAERPEGSVSTLKIQRTQQEDSAVYLCASSRTSPTDTQYFGPGTRLTVL.

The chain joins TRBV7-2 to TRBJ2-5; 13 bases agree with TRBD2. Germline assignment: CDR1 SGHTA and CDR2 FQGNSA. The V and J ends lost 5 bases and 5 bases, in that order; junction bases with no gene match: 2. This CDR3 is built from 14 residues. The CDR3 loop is CASSLLAGGETQYF. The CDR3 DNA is TGTGCCAGCAGCCTACTAGCGGGGGGGGAGACCCAGTACTTC.